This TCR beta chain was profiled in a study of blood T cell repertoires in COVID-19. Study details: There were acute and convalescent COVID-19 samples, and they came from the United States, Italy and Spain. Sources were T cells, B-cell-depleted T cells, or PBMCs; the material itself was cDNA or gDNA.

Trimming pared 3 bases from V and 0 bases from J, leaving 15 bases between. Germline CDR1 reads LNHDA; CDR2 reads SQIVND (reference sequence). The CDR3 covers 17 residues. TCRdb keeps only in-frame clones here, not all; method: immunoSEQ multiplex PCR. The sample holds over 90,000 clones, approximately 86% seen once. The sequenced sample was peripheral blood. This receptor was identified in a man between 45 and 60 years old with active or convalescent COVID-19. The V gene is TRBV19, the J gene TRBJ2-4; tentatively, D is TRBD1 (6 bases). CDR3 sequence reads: CASSIGVRGLAKNIQYF. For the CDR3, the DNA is TGTGCCAGTAGTATCGGGGTCAGGGGATTAGCCAAAAACATTCAGTACTTC.